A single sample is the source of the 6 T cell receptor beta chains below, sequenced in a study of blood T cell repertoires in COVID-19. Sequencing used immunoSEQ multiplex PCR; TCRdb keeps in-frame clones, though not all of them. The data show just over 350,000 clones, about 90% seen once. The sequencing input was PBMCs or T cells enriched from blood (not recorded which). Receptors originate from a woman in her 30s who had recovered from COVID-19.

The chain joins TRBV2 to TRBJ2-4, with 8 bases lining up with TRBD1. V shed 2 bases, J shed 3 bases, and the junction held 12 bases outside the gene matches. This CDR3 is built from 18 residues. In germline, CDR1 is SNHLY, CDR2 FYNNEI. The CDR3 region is CASSEPDRESVDKNIQYF. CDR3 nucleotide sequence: TGTGCCAGCAGTGAACCGGACAGGGAGTCGGTTGACAAAAACATTCAGTACTTC.

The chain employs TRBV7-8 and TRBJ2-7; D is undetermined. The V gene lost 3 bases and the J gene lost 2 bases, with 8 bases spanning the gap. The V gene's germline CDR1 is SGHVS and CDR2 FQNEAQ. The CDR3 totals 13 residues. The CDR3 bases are TGTGCCAGCAGCTTTGACACCCCCTACGAGCAGTACTTC. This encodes CASSFDTPYEQYF.

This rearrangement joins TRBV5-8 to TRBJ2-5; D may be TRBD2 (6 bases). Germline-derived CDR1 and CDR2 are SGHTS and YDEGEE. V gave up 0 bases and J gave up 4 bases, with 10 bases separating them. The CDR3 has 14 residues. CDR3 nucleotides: TGTGCCAGCAGCTTGGGGGGGGTCGGAGAGACCCAGTACTTC. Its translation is CASSLGGVGETQYF.

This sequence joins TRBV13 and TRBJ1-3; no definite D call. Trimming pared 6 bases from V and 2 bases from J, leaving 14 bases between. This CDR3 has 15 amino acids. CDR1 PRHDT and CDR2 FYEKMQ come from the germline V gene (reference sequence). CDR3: CASSPMREPGNTIYF. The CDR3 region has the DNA TGTGCCAGCAGTCCCATGCGGGAGCCTGGAAACACCATATATTTT.

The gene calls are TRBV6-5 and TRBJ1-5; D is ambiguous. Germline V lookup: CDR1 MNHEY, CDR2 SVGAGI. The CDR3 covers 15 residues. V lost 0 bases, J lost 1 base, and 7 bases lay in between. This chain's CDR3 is CASSYSAASNQPQHF. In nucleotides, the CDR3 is TGTGCCAGCAGTTACTCGGCGGCCAGCAATCAGCCCCAGCATTTT.

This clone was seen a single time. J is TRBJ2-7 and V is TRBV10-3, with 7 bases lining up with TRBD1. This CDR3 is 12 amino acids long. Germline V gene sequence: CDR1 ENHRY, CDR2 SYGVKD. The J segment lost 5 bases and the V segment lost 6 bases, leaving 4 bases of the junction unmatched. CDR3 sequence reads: CAISEQGNEQYF. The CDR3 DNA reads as TGTGCCATCAGCGAACAGGGGAACGAGCAGTACTTC.